The present T cell receptor beta chain was sequenced within a study of cytomegalovirus exposure and HLA in healthy donors. Study-level information: Earlier sequencing of approximately 200 million T cells yielded about 120 million unique TCR beta sequences.

Germline V gene data show CDR1 as MNHEY and CDR2 as SMNVEV (reference sequence). The CDR3 spans 15 residues. V shed 6 bases, J shed 4 bases, and the junction held 5 bases outside the gene matches. Points on this clone: Its antigen is currently unknown.

Study-level results: According to the study, 150 to 200 TCR beta chains were cytomegalovirus-associated. TCR beta sequences reportedly predicted most subjects' HLA-A and HLA-B alleles accurately.

This PCR relied on a set of 60 Vbeta primers and 13 Jbeta primers. As originally analysed: Unique TCR beta chains numbered 80 million to 95 million in a later analysis, with around 10 million shared. The assay was immunoSEQ multiplex PCR, and TCRdb's table has in-frame clones only and misses some. V, J and clone size derive from that table, while D and trimming were established from the DNA sequence. The sample lists 150,000 or so clones; 80% were seen once. The chain carries TRBV27 and TRBJ2-1; TRBD2 matches at 11 bases. The sample consisted of PBMCs. This sequence was found in a man aged 25-45 years in good health and CMV-seropositive. For the CDR3, the DNA is TGTGCCAGCAGCCACCTAGCGGGGGGATACAATGAGCAGTTCTTC. It codes for CASSHLAGGYNEQFF.